Below, 11 T cell receptor beta chains from the same sample are listed, as sequenced in a study of T cell repertoires in cytomegalovirus infection (dated 2019 in TCRdb). No cognate antigen is known for these TCRs. The sample's treatment or condition, from its label and the paper: in vitro stimulation with specific CMV peptide epitopes to enrich CMV-specific T cells. Sequencing was performed on an Illumina HiSeq 1500. The public reads were reanalyzed by TCRdb: fastp trimming at Q25, MiXCR alignment, in-frame beta chains only. Entries that share a CDR3 protein sequence are merged under the most common genes and DNA. The sample table contains 100,000 or so distinct CDR3 sequences; only one count was recorded for 25% to 30% of them. About 65% of the sample goes to the ten largest clones. The sample here was CD8+ T cells from cultured PBMCs, taken from culture after CMV antigen stimulation. The receptors shown here come from a human donor in good health (CMV status not recorded). Some clones in this sample may be carry-over from other donors' samples.

V usage is TRBV15 and J usage is TRBJ2-3; 10 positions agree with TRBD2. This CDR3 is built from 16 residues. Germline V gene sequence: CDR1 LNHNV, CDR2 YYDKDF (reference sequence). V was clipped by 3 bases and J by 2 bases; unmatched bases: 5. Written as DNA, the CDR3 is TGTGCCACCAGCAGTGAAGCGGGGGGGATCACAGATACGCAGTATTTT. It encodes CATSSEAGGITDTQYF.

The gene calls are TRBV5-1 and TRBJ2-3; 12 bases are a match to TRBD2. Trimming at V came to 4 bases and at J to 4 bases, leaving 7 bases not matched to a gene. Germline loops: CDR1 SGHRS, CDR2 YFSETQ. CDR3 length: 16 residues. The CDR3: CASSHSSGGAPDTQYF. Written as DNA, the CDR3 is TGCGCCAGCAGCCATTCTAGCGGGGGGGCCCCAGATACGCAGTATTTT. Full variable domain (remainder filled in from reference TRBV5-1 and TRBJ2-3): KAGVTQTPRYLIKTRGQQVTLSCSPISGHRSVSWYQQTPGQGLQFLFEYFSETQRNKGNFPGRFSGRQFSNSRSEMNVSTLELGDSALYLCASSHSSGGAPDTQYFGPGTRLTVL.

V usage is TRBV4-3 and J usage is TRBJ1-1; TRBD1 matches 9 bases. Germline V gene data show CDR1 as LGHNA and CDR2 as YSLEER. V was clipped by 3 bases and J by 3 bases; unmatched bases: 2. The CDR3 has 14 residues. Here the CDR3 DNA reads TGCGCCAGCAGCCAGGGGGACAGGGACACTGAAGCTTTCTTT. Translated, it gives CASSQGDRDTEAFF.

This clonotype has more than one count but fewer than ten. V gene TRBV7-9 combines with J gene TRBJ2-7; D perhaps matches TRBD1 (5 bases). Germline CDR1 is SEHNR and CDR2 is FQNEAQ (reference sequence). V was pared by 4 bases and J by 1 base, with 8 bases between. The CDR3 runs 13 residues. CDR3 in amino acids: CASSSTASYEQYF. In nucleotides, the CDR3 is TGTGCCAGCAGCTCGACAGCTTCCTACGAGCAGTACTTC.

The chain is built from TRBV7-2 and TRBJ2-1, with TRBD2 identical over 9 bases. In germline, CDR1 is SGHTA, CDR2 FQGNSA. Trimming took 2 bases from V and 5 from J; bases not matched to a gene: 7. The CDR3 runs 16 residues. CDR3 in amino acids: CASSLTPSGAHNEQFF. As DNA, the CDR3 is TGTGCCAGCAGCTTAACGCCTAGCGGGGCCCACAATGAGCAGTTCTTC.

The gene calls are TRBV13 and TRBJ1-1; TRBD1 matches at 7 bases. Trimming took 4 bases from V and 1 from J; bases not matched to a gene: 6. Germline V gene sequence: CDR1 PRHDT, CDR2 FYEKMQ (reference sequence). This CDR3 region has 15 residues. CDR3 sequence reads: CASSYGTVRNTEAFF. CDR3 coding DNA: TGTGCCAGCAGCTATGGGACAGTGAGGAACACTGAAGCTTTCTTT.

The chain couples TRBV19 to TRBJ2-7; D is possibly TRBD2 (6 bases). With 5 bases removed from V and 3 bases from J, the gap between germline ends came to 17 bases. Per germline, CDR1 LNHDA and CDR2 SQIVND (reference sequence). This CDR3 has 15 residues. In DNA, the CDR3 is TGTGCCAGTAGTCCACGCGGGACTGCGATCTACGAGCAGTACTTC. Protein product: CASSPRGTAIYEQYF.

The chain is built from TRBV7-4 and TRBJ2-3; 8 bases fit TRBD2. Trimming removed 8 bases from V and 14 bases from J; junction bases left unmatched: 6. CDR3 size: 10 residues. Per the germline V gene, CDR1 is SGHVT and CDR2 is SQSDAQ. CDR3 amino acids: CASSGGALYF. The CDR3 region has the DNA TGTGCCAGCTCCGGGGGGGCTCTGTATTTT.

This clonotype was counted once. The chain employs TRBV27 and TRBJ2-7, with D perhaps matching TRBD1 (6 bases). V lost 0 bases to trimming and J lost 2 bases, with 17 bases between them. Per the germline V gene, CDR1 is MNHEY and CDR2 is SMNVEV (reference sequence). The CDR3 consists of 17 residues. The CDR3 spells CASSLSPRQGPTYEQYF. The DNA for the CDR3 is TGTGCCAGCAGTTTATCCCCGAGGCAGGGGCCGACCTACGAGCAGTACTTC.

The chain carries TRBV11-2 and TRBJ2-1; 10 bases agree with TRBD2. The CDR3 spans 16 residues. Germline CDR1 reads SGHAT; CDR2 reads FQNNGV. V lost 4 bases, J lost 2 bases, and 5 bases stayed unmatched. CDR3 sequence reads: CASSSPSGGPYNEQFF. CDR3 bases: TGTGCCAGCAGCTCCCCTAGCGGGGGCCCCTACAATGAGCAGTTCTTC.

The chain uses TRBV7-9 and TRBJ2-7; D uncertain. This CDR3 is built from 15 residues. The ends were cut back, 3 bases at V and 3 bases at J, with 15 bases in the middle. The V gene's germline CDR1 is SEHNR and CDR2 FQNEAQ (reference sequence). This CDR3 is CASSFGSPAVYEQYF. The CDR3 DNA reads as TGTGCCAGCAGCTTTGGGTCCCCGGCAGTCTACGAGCAGTACTTC. The entire variable domain, with the rest obtained from reference TRBV7-9 and TRBJ2-7, is as follows: DTGVSQNPRHKITKRGQNVTFRCDPISEHNRLYWYRQTLGQGPEFLTYFQNEAQLEKSRLLSDRFSAERPKGSFSTLEIQRTEQGDSAMYLCASSFGSPAVYEQYFGPGTRLTVT.